This TCR beta chain was sequenced during a study of OX40 agonist ivuxolimab in advanced cancers. As for the study more broadly: Ivuxolimab was an agonistic, fully human IgG2 monoclonal antibody directed against OX40 (CD134), a costimulatory receptor. Three dose-escalation patients achieved partial responses, one with hepatocellular carcinoma and two with cutaneous melanoma. Prior anti-PD-1, anti-PD-L1 or anti-CTLA-4 therapy was permitted, and 30% to 50% of dose-escalation patients had received checkpoint inhibitors. The monotherapy dose-escalation portion (N of about 49 patients) of the phase I ivuxolimab trial is reported in the paper. In the dose-escalation cohort, approximately 83% of patients were male, and the mean age was roughly 60 years with a range of about 20 to 79. Of the approximately 50 dose-escalation patients, hepatocellular carcinoma was present in roughly 19, melanoma in approximately 15, renal cell carcinoma in 9 and head and neck cancer in 9. Intravenous ivuxolimab was administered to patients every 2 weeks at six dose levels: 0.01, 0.1, 0.3, 1.5, 3 and 10 mg/kg. The purpose of peripheral TCRbeta sequencing was to test whether ivuxolimab changed TCR sequence diversity and led to clonal T-cell expansion. Overall study outcomes, separate from this receptor: Which antigens the clonally expanded peripheral T cells were specific for was not determined. At doses of 0.1 to 3.0 mg/kg, clonal expansion of both CD4+ and CD8+ blood T cells was observed from baseline to week 6. After ivuxolimab, CD8+ T cells had more expanded clones than CD4+ T cells on average. Low levels of normalized T-cell clonal expansion were also seen in some patients who did not respond. In the 0.1-3.0 mg/kg groups, partial responders were among the patients with the lowest normalized peripheral clonal expansion, particularly in CD8+ T cells.

For sequencing of the TCRbeta CDR3 region, genomic DNA was extracted from the sorted cells. TCRbeta CDR3 regions were sequenced using the immunoSEQ Assay. TCRdb limited this immuneACCESS table to in-frame rearrangements with V and J called. A share of clones is missing; checked studies link under half to unresolved V genes, and the rest is unexplained. This sample comprises over 70,000 clones, around 90% of them detected only once. Roughly 0.5% of the sample comes from the top ten. This clone was seen a single time. The target of this receptor is not known. No clone much larger than this one lies a single base away; base qualities are absent. The trial excluded patients who had a history of autoimmune disease or who were on systemic immunosuppression. Peripheral blood for TCR sequencing was collected from all dose cohorts at baseline, on cycle 4 day 1, and on cycle 7 day 1. Samples came from an open-label, multicenter, first-in-human phase I dose-escalation trial of ivuxolimab. Adults with locally advanced or metastatic melanoma, renal cell carcinoma, hepatocellular carcinoma or head and neck squamous cell carcinoma were enrolled in the trial. Before TCR sequencing, CD4+ and CD8+ T cells were separately sorted from peripheral blood.

The junction carries 11 bases between V and J, which are trimmed by 0 bases and 8 bases respectively. Spanning cysteine to phenylalanine, the CDR3 consists of 14 amino acids. The retained sequence is limited to the CDR3, 42 bases, with the frame set at the first base. For CDR1 and CDR2, the germline V gene (reference sequence) lists LNHNV and YYDKDF. Sequenced here: CD4+ or CD8+ T cells sorted from blood, sampled in a trial of the OX40 agonist ivuxolimab. The chain links TRBV15 with TRBJ2-1; the D gene cannot be named for sure. The clonotype comes from an adult with an advanced solid tumor such as melanoma, head and neck, liver or kidney cancer. The CDR3 here reads CATSRDPGLDEQFF. The nucleotide sequence reads TGTGCCACCAGCAGAGATCCGGGCCTCGATGAGCAGTTCTTC.